These 3 T cell receptor beta chains were all obtained from the same sample, sequenced in a study of T cells in Graves' hyperthyroidism and ophthalmopathy. Template material for amplifying TCR beta CDR3 regions consisted of RNA transcripts. In the first-round RT-PCR of the TCR CDR3, the HTBI primer set was used. A single record per CDR3 protein comes from TCRdb applying MiXCR to the multiplex PCR reads. The sample holds some 460,000 distinct CDR3 sequences, around a sixth seen once. Sequences were obtained from blood. Receptors originate from a woman between 18 and 29 years old with Graves' hyperthyroidism.

J is TRBJ1-1 and V is TRBV27; TRBD1 might be the D (5 bases). Trimming took 6 bases from V and 4 from J, leaving 18 bases between them. The CDR3 loop spans 15 amino acids. The V gene's germline CDR1 is MNHEY and CDR2 SMNVEV (reference sequence). The DNA of the CDR3 is TGTGCCAGCAGCCGCGTCGGGGGGGGGAGCACTGAAGCTTTCTTT. Its translation is CASSRVGGGSTEAFF.

Only a few counts were recorded for this clonotype. The V and J genes are TRBV7-2 and TRBJ1-5, with D perhaps matching TRBD1 (5 bases). The V and J ends lost 2 bases and 3 bases respectively, with 17 bases between them. Germline V gene lookup returns CDR1 SGHTA and CDR2 FQGNSA. This CDR3 is 17 amino acids long. CDR3 sequence (DNA): TGTGCCAGCAGCTTAAGGCCAGGGTTGGGTTACAATCAGCCCCAGCATTTT. It specifies CASSLRPGLGYNQPQHF.

The chain uses TRBV5-6 and TRBJ2-7; 8 nucleotides agree with TRBD1. The trim removed 0 bases at V and 6 bases at J, leaving 5 bases unmatched. This CDR3 region has 14 residues. The V gene's germline CDR1 is SGHDT and CDR2 YYEEEE. Here the CDR3 reads CASSLEGQVCEQYF. In DNA, the CDR3 is TGTGCCAGCAGCTTGGAGGGACAGGTATGCGAGCAGTACTTC.